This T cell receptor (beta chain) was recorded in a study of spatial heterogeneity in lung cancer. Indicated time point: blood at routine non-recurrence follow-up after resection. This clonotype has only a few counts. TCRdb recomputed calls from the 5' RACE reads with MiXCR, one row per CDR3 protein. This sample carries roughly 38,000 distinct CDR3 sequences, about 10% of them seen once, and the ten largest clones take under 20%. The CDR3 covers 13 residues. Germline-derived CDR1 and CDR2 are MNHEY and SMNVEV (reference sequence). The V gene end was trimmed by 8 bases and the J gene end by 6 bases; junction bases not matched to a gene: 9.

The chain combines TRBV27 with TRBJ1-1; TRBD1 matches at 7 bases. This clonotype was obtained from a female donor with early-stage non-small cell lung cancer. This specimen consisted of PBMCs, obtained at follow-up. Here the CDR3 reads CASQDRVRAEAFF. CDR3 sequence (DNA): TGTGCCAGCCAAGACAGGGTTAGGGCTGAAGCTTTCTTT.